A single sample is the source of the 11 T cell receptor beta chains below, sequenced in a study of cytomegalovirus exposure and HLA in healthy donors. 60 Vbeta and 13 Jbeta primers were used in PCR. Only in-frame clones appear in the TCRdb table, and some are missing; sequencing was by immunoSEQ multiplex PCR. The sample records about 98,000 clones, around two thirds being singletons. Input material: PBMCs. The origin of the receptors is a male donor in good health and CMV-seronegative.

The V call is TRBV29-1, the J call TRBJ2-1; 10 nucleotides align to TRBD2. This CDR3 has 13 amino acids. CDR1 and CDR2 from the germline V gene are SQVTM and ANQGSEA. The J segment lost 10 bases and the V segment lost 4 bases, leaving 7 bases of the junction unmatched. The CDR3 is CSVVASGSREQFF. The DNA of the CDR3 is TGCAGCGTTGTGGCTAGCGGGAGTCGGGAGCAGTTCTTC.

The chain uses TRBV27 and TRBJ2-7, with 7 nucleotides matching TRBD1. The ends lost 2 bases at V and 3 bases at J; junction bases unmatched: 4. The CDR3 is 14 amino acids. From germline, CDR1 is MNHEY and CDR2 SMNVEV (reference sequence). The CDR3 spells CASSLEGAGYEQYF. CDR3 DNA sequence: TGTGCCAGCAGTTTAGAGGGGGCGGGCTACGAGCAGTACTTC.

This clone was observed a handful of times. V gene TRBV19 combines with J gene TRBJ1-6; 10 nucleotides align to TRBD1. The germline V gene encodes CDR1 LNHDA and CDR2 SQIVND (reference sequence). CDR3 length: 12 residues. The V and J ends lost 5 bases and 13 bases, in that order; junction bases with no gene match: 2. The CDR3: CASSVDRGPLHF. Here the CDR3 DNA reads TGTGCCAGTAGTGTGGACAGGGGGCCCCTCCACTTT.

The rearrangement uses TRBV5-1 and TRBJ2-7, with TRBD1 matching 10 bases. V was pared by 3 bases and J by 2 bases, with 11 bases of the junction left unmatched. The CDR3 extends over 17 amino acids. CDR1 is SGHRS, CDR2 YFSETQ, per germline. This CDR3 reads CASSSGAGTGVAYEQYF. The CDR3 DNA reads TGCGCCAGCAGCTCAGGGGCAGGGACAGGGGTAGCCTACGAGCAGTACTTC.

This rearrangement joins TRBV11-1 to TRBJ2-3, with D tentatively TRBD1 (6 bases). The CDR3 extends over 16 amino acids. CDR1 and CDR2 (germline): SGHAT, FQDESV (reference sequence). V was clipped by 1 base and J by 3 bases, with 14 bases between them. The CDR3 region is CASSLGGGQRTDTQYF. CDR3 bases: TGTGCCAGCAGCTTAGGAGGCGGACAGAGGACAGATACGCAGTATTTT.

CDR3 amino acids: CASSSERYEQYF. In DNA form, the CDR3 reads TGTGCCAGCAGTTCCGAACGGTACGAGCAGTACTTC. The chain joins TRBV28 to TRBJ2-7; D remains unclear. V shed 4 bases and J shed 4 bases, with 8 bases lying between them. CDR1 is MDHEN and CDR2 is SYDVKM in the germline V gene. The CDR3 runs 12 residues.

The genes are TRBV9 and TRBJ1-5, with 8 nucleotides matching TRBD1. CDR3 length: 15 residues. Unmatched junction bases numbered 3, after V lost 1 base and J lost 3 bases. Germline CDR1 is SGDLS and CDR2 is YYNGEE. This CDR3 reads CASSVQGANNQPQHF. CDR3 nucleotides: TGTGCCAGCAGCGTACAGGGGGCGAACAATCAGCCCCAGCATTTT.

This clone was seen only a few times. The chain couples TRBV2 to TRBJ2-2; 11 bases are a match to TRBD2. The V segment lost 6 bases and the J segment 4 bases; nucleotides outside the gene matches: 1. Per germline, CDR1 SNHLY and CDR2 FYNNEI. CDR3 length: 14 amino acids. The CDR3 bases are TGTGCCAGCAGGCTAGCGGGAGGCACCGGGGAGCTGTTTTTT. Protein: CASRLAGGTGELFF.

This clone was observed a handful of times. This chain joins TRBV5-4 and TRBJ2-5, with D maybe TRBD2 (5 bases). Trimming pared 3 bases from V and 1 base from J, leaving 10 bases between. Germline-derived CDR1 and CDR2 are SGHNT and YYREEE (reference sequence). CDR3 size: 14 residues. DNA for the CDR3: TGTGCCAGCAGCTCGGCGGGCAGCCAAGAGACCCAGTACTTC. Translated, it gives CASSSAGSQETQYF.

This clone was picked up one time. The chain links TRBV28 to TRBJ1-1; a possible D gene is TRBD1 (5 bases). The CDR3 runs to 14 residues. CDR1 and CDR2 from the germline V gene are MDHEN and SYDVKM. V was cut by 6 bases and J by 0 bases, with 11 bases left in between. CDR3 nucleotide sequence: TGTGCCAGCAGGGCAGGGCTAGTGAACACTGAAGCTTTCTTT. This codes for CASRAGLVNTEAFF.

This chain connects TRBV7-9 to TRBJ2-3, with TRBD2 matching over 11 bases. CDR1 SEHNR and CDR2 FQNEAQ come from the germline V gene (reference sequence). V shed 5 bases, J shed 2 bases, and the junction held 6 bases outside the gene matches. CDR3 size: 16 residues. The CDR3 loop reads CASSGWGLADTDTQYF. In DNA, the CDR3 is TGTGCCAGCAGCGGATGGGGACTAGCGGACACAGATACGCAGTATTTT.